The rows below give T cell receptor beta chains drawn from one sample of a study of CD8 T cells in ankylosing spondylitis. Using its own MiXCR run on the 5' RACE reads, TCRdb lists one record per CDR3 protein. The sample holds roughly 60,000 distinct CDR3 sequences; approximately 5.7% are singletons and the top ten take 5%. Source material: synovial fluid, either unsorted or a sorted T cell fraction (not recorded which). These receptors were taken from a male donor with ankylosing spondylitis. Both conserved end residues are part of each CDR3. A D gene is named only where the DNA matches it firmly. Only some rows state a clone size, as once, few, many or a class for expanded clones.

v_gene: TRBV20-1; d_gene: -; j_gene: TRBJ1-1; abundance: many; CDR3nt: TGCAGTGCTAGCTTTACGAACACTGAAGCTTTCTTT; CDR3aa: CSASFTNTEAFF
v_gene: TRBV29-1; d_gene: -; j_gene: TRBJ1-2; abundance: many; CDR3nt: TGCAGCGTTCAGGAGGTTGACTATGGCTACACCTTC; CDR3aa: CSVQEVDYGYTF
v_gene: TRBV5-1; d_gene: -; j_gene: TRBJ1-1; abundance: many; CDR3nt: TGCGCCAGCAGCTTCACAGGGTCGGGAACTGAAGCTTTCTTT; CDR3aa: CASSFTGSGTEAFF
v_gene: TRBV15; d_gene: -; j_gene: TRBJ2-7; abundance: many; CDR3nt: TGTGCCACCAGCAGGGAAACAGGGAGCTCCTACGAGCAGTACTTC; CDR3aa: CATSRETGSSYEQYF
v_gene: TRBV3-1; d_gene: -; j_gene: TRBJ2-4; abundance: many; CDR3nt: TGTGCCAGCAGCCAAGAACCGGGACCGCTAGCCAAAAACATTCAGTACTTC; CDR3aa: CASSQEPGPLAKNIQYF
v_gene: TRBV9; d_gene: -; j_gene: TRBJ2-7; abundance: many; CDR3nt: TGTGCCAGCAGCGTAGCGCCGGGTCCCTTGGATGAGCAGTACTTC; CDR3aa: CASSVAPGPLDEQYF
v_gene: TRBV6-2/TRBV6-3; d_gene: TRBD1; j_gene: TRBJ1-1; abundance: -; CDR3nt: TGTGCCATTGGACAGGGGACTGAAGCTTTCTTT; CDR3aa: CAIGQGTEAFF
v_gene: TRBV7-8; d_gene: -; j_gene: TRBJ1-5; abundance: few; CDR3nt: TGTGCCAGCAGCTTAGACCCCGCAGGGATAGGTCAGCCCCAGCATTTT; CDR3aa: CASSLDPAGIGQPQHF
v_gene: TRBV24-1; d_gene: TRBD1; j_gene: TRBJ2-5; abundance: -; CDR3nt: TGTGCCACCAGTGATGCTGGACAGGGGGGGACCCAGTACTTC; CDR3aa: CATSDAGQGGTQYF
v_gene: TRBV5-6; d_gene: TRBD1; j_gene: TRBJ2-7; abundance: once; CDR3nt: TGTGCCAGCAGCTTGGTCTCTTCACAGGGGTACGAGCAGTACTTC; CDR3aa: CASSLVSSQGYEQYF
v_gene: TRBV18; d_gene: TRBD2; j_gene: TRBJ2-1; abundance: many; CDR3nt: TGTGCCAGCTCGCAACGCGGGAGAGTAGCCTACAATGAGCAGTTCTTC; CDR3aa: CASSQRGRVAYNEQFF
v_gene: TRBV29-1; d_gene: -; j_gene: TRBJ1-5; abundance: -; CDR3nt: TGCAGCGTTTCGGCGGGACTTAATCAGCCCCAGCATTTT; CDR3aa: CSVSAGLNQPQHF
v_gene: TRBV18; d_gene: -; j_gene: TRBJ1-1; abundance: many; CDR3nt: TGTGCCAGCTCACCATCCGGGACGGCGAACACTGAAGCTTTCTTT; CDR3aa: CASSPSGTANTEAFF
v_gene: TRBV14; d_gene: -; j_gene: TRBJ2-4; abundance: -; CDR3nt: TGTGCCAGCAGCCCGGGACTCCTCCTAGCCAAAAACATTCAGTACTTC; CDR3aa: CASSPGLLLAKNIQYF
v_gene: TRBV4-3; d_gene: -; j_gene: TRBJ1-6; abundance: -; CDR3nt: TGCGCCAGCAGCCAAACTAAGGACAGTTTTGGCAATTCACCCCTCCACTTT; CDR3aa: CASSQTKDSFGNSPLHF
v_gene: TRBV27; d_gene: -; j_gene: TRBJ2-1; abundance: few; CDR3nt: TGTGCCAGCAGTTTATCGAGTGCACTTTACAATGAGCAGTTCTTC; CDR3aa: CASSLSSALYNEQFF
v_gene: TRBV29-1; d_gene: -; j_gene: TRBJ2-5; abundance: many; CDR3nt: TGCAGCGTTGATGGGGGACTGGGAGTACGAGAGACCCAGTACTTC; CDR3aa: CSVDGGLGVRETQYF
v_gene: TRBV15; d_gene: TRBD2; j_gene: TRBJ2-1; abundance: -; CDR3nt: TGTGCCACCAGCAGTAGCGGGGCCTCCTACAATGAGCAGTTCTTC; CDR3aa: CATSSSGASYNEQFF
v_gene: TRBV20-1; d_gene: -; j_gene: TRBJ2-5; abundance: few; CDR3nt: TGCAGTGCTAGTGTACCCTTAGTGGACCGTTACCAAGAGACCCAGTACTTC; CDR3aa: CSASVPLVDRYQETQYF
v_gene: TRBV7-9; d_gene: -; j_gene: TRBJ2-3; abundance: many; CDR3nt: TGTGCCAGCATGAGGGGCTCCGCCACAGATACGCAGTATTTT; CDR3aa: CASMRGSATDTQYF
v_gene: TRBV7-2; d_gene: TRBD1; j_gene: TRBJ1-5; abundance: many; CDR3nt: TGTGCCAGCAGCCTCAGGGGCCAGGACAGGGGTCGTCAGCCCCAGCATTTT; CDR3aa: CASSLRGQDRGRQPQHF
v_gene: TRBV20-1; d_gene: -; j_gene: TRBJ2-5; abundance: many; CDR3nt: TGCAGTGCTAGCCCCGGGGCAGGGGAGACGGAGACCCAGTACTTC; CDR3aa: CSASPGAGETETQYF
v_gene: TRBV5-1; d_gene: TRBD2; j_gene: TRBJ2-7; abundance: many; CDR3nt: TGCGCCAGCAGCTTGGGGGGCGGGGGAGTGAACGAGCAGTACTTC; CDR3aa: CASSLGGGGVNEQYF
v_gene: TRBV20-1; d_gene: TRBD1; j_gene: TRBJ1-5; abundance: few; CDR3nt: TGCAGTGCTAGAGATTCGGGCAGGGGGCACCAGCCCCAGCATTTT; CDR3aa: CSARDSGRGHQPQHF
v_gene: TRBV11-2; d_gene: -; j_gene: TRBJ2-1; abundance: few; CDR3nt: TGTGCCAGCAGCGCCCAGGGGGGCCTAGGTTTTAATGAGCAGTTCTTC; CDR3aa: CASSAQGGLGFNEQFF
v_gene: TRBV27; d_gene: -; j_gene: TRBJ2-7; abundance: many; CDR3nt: TGTGCCAGCAGAGATCAGGGTTCTCCCTCCGAGCAGTACTTC; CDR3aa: CASRDQGSPSEQYF
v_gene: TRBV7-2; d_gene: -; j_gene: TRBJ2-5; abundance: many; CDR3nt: TGTGCCAGCAGCTTAGTTGTGAACTGGCAAGAGACCCAGTACTTC; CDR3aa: CASSLVVNWQETQYF
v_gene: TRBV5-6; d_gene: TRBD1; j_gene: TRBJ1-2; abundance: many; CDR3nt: TGTGCCAGCAGCTTAGGGACAGCCTATGGCTACACCTTC; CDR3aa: CASSLGTAYGYTF
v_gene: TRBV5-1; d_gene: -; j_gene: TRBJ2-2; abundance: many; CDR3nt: TGCGCCAGCAGCTTGGGAGGGACTGTAAACACCGGGGAGCTGTTTTTT; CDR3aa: CASSLGGTVNTGELFF
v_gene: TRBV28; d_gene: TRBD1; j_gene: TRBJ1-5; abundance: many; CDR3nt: TGTGCCAGCAGTAGCCCGGGACAGGGGGCGGAACAGCCCCAGCATTTT; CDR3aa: CASSSPGQGAEQPQHF